This passage covers 21 T cell receptor beta chains from one sample sequenced in a study of T cell responses to AZD1222 COVID-19 vaccine. This table comes from immunoSEQ multiplex PCR, and its TCRdb copy is limited to in-frame clones, with some not included. The profile shows around 170,000 clones, under 95% of them singletons. The sample in question was peripheral blood, obtained on day 0 of AZD1222 vaccination. These receptors were collected from an adult in good health.

This rearrangement joins TRBV24-1 to TRBJ1-6, with D unresolved. Germline CDR1 is KGHDR and CDR2 is SFDVKD. V lost 5 bases to trimming and J lost 5 bases, with 9 bases between them. This CDR3 contains 14 residues. The CDR3 sequence is CATSARQNNSPLHF. The DNA of the CDR3 is TGTGCCACCAGTGCTAGGCAGAATAATTCACCCCTCCACTTT.

CDR3 coding DNA: TGTGCCAGCTCTAGTAACAGCTTAGTCGGGTACAATGAGCAGTTCTTC. This codes for CASSSNSLVGYNEQFF. This chain uses TRBV2 with TRBJ2-1, with D uncertain. Looked up from germline, CDR1 is SNHLY and CDR2 is FYNNEI. The CDR3 sequence is 16 residues long. Trimming removed 8 bases at V and 4 bases at J, with 21 bases between.

V usage is TRBV29-1 and J usage is TRBJ2-1, with 7 bases aligning to TRBD1. Germline V CDR1 and CDR2: SQVTM, ANQGSEA. With V trimmed by 5 bases and J by 6 bases, 7 bases remained unmatched. This CDR3 comprises 13 residues. For the CDR3, the DNA is TGCAGCGTTAGGGACAGACTGATCAATGAGCAGTTCTTC. Amino acids: CSVRDRLINEQFF.

The chain has TRBV13 and TRBJ1-2; no clear D gene. Germline-derived CDR1 and CDR2 are PRHDT and FYEKMQ (reference sequence). The CDR3 is made up of 12 amino acids. Trimming cost V 6 bases and J 6 bases, with 11 bases left between them. CDR3 DNA: TGTGCCAGCAGGCTAGGACTTAATGGCTACACCTTC. Translating it yields CASRLGLNGYTF.

This clone was observed a single time. The CDR3 DNA sequence: TGTGCCAGCGGCGGGAGGGCCGCTAGCACAGATACGCAGTATTTT. Translation: CASGGRAASTDTQYF. V is TRBV7-2 and J is TRBJ2-3, with 9 bases fitting TRBD2. Germline lookup yields CDR1 SGHTA and CDR2 FQGNSA. Losses at the gene ends were 8 bases for V and 0 bases for J; bases not matched to a gene: 6. CDR3 length: 15 residues.

The chain combines TRBV29-1 with TRBJ2-7, with 10 bases aligning to TRBD1. CDR3 length: 14 residues. With 1 base clipped from V and 4 bases from J, the junction kept 4 bases outside the gene matches. CDR1 and CDR2 (germline): SQVTM, ANQGSEA. The CDR3 loop reads CSVEARTGGYEQYF. The CDR3 DNA follows: TGCAGCGTTGAAGCAAGGACAGGGGGTTACGAGCAGTACTTC.

This CDR3 reads CASRPASFQTQTYQETQYF. The CDR3 region has the DNA TGCGCCAGCAGGCCGGCCTCGTTCCAGACCCAGACGTACCAAGAGACCCAGTACTTC. The gene calls are TRBV5-1 and TRBJ2-5; D ambiguous. The V gene lost 5 bases and the J gene lost 0 bases, with 26 bases spanning the gap. The CDR3 has 19 amino acids. The germline V gene encodes CDR1 SGHRS and CDR2 YFSETQ.

The chain joins TRBV5-1 to TRBJ1-2; D is possibly TRBD1 (5 bases). V dropped 3 bases and J dropped 0 bases, with 15 bases sitting between them. CDR1 is SGHRS, CDR2 YFSETQ, per germline. CDR3 length: 16 residues. CDR3 coding DNA: TGCGCCAGCAGCTGGGGCAATGTGGGGTCTAACTATGGCTACACCTTC. This sequence encodes CASSWGNVGSNYGYTF.

The sample holds one count of this clone. This chain uses TRBV5-5 with TRBJ1-1, with D possibly matching TRBD1 (6 bases). CDR1 is SGHKS and CDR2 is YYEKEE in the germline V gene (reference sequence). V lost 2 bases and J 4 bases, leaving 15 bases between the germline ends. The CDR3 sequence is 15 residues long. DNA of the CDR3: TGTGCCAGCAGCTTATTTCAGGGGTCGGGCACTGAAGCTTTCTTT. Amino acids: CASSLFQGSGTEAFF.

This chain joins TRBV5-6 and TRBJ2-7; 8 bases are a match to TRBD2. CDR3 size: 13 residues. V trimming: 10 bases; J trimming: 7 bases; junction bases outside the gene matches: 13. CDR1 and CDR2 (germline): SGHDT, YYEEEE. The CDR3 protein is CARRGGPGGEQYF. CDR3 nucleotides: TGTGCCCGCCGCGGGGGGCCCGGGGGGGAGCAGTACTTC.

The chain combines TRBV5-1 with TRBJ2-3; the match to TRBD2 covers 7 bases. The CDR3 is 16 residues long. Germline lookup yields CDR1 SGHRS and CDR2 YFSETQ. J gave up 0 bases and V 0 bases, and 4 bases lay outside the gene matches. The CDR3 sequence is CASSLANSGSTDTQYF. The CDR3 DNA sequence: TGCGCCAGCAGCTTGGCCAATAGCGGGAGCACAGATACGCAGTATTTT.

The chain is built from TRBV5-1 and TRBJ2-2, with 8 positions matching TRBD1. V dropped 1 base and J dropped 1; count of bases not matched to a gene: 3. Germline CDR1 SGHRS, CDR2 YFSETQ. The length of the CDR3 is 16 residues. The CDR3 loop reads CASSLFGTGNTGELFF. In DNA, the CDR3 is TGCGCCAGCAGCTTGTTTGGGACAGGGAACACCGGGGAGCTGTTTTTT. Combining the CDR3 with reference TRBV5-1 and TRBJ2-2 gives the whole variable domain KAGVTQTPRYLIKTRGQQVTLSCSPISGHRSVSWYQQTPGQGLQFLFEYFSETQRNKGNFPGRFSGRQFSNSRSEMNVSTLELGDSALYLCASSLFGTGNTGELFFGEGSRLTVL.

The chain carries TRBV15 and TRBJ1-2; D is undetermined. The V and J ends lost 0 bases and 5 bases respectively, with 7 bases between them. The length of the CDR3 is 13 residues. Germline V gives CDR1 LNHNV, CDR2 YYDKDF (reference sequence). This CDR3 is CATSREEYYGYTF. The CDR3 region has the DNA TGTGCCACCAGCAGAGAAGAATATTATGGCTACACCTTC.

This chain uses TRBV15 with TRBJ2-7; TRBD2 agrees at 9 bases. The germline V gene has CDR1 LNHNV and CDR2 YYDKDF (reference sequence). Losses at the gene ends were 0 bases for V and 6 bases for J; bases not matched to a gene: 12. CDR3 length equals 17 residues. The CDR3 protein is CATSRDLSGTSPSEQYF. The CDR3 coding sequence is TGTGCCACCAGCAGAGATCTAAGTGGGACTAGCCCCTCCGAGCAGTACTTC.

The rearrangement links TRBV28 to TRBJ1-2, with 7 bases matching TRBD1. Germline trimming cut 3 bases from V and 2 bases from J; bases unmatched to any gene: 9. The CDR3 spans 16 residues. CDR1 is MDHEN and CDR2 is SYDVKM in the germline V gene. CDR3 DNA: TGTGCCAGCAGTTTGCCACCGGGACAGAGAAACTATGGCTACACCTTC. Protein product: CASSLPPGQRNYGYTF.

This chain connects TRBV5-1 to TRBJ1-1; D possibly corresponds to TRBD1 (5 bases). The V gene's germline CDR1 is SGHRS and CDR2 YFSETQ. V was shortened by 2 bases and J by 8 bases, with 16 bases between the two germline ends. This CDR3 spans 14 amino acids. DNA for the CDR3: TGCGCCAGCAGCTTCGGGAGAGGGACGGGAGAAGCTTTCTTT. Protein product: CASSFGRGTGEAFF.

The rearrangement uses TRBV2 and TRBJ1-6; 7 bases line up with TRBD1. CDR3 size: 14 residues. Trimming took 6 bases from V and 9 from J; bases not matched to a gene: 8. In germline, CDR1 is SNHLY, CDR2 FYNNEI. The CDR3 loop is CASRREGAGSPLHF. CDR3 DNA sequence: TGTGCCAGCAGGAGGGAGGGGGCAGGTTCACCCCTCCACTTT.

V and J are TRBV16 and TRBJ2-5, with D possibly TRBD1 on 6 matching bases. Trimming pared 4 bases from V and 5 bases from J, leaving 17 bases between. Germline CDR1 and CDR2: KGHSY and FQNENV. The CDR3 length is 15 residues. The CDR3: CASSPPWGRGETQYF. The CDR3 bases are TGTGCCAGCAGCCCGCCCTGGGGGCGAGGGGAGACCCAGTACTTC.

The gene calls are TRBV5-1 and TRBJ2-3; 8 nucleotides match TRBD2. The V gene end was trimmed by 7 bases and the J gene end by 2 bases; junction bases not matched to a gene: 6. Germline loops: CDR1 SGHRS, CDR2 YFSETQ. This CDR3 is 14 amino acids long. CDR3 sequence reads: CASQLAATTDTQYF. The CDR3 region has the DNA TGCGCCAGCCAACTAGCGGCTACCACAGATACGCAGTATTTT.

The chain joins TRBV25-1 to TRBJ2-7; the D gene is possibly TRBD1 (6 bases). The CDR3 length is 13 residues. Germline assignment: CDR1 MGHDK and CDR2 SYGVNS. V was clipped by 3 bases and J by 9 bases, with 15 bases between them. The CDR3 region is CASSEFTGHGQYF. CDR3 DNA sequence: TGTGCCAGCAGTGAGTTCACAGGGCATGGGCAGTACTTC.

The chain joins TRBV11-2 to TRBJ2-3; TRBD2 matches at 9 bases. The CDR3 spans 16 residues. The germline CDR1 and CDR2 sequences are SGHAT and FQNNGV. Losses at the gene ends were 2 bases for V and 2 bases for J; bases not matched to a gene: 5. The CDR3 bases are TGTGCCAGCAGCTTACCTCTAGCGGGATACACAGATACGCAGTATTTT. Its translation is CASSLPLAGYTDTQYF.